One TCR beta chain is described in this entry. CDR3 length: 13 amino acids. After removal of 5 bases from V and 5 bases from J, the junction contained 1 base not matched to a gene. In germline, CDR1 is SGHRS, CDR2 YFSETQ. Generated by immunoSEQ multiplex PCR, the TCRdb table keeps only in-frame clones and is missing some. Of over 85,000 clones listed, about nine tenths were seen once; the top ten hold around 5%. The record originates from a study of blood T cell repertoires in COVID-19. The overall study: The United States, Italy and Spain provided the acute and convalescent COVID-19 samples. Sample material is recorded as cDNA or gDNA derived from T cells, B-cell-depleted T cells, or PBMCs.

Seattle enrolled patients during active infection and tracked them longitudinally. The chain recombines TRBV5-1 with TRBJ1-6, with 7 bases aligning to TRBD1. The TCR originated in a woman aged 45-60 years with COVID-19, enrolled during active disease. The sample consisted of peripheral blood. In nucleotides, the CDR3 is TGCGCCAGCAGAGGGACAGATAATTCACCCCTCCACTTT. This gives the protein CASRGTDNSPLHF.